What follows describes a single T cell receptor (beta chain). The data originate from a study of blood T cell repertoires in COVID-19. Study-wide background: T cells, B-cell-depleted T cells, or PBMCs provided the cDNA or gDNA that served as material.

Donors were grouped by their self-reported clinical history. Authors' analysis steps: How many nucleated cells were present was estimated from reference gene primer amplification. Sequencing used immunoSEQ multiplex PCR; TCRdb keeps in-frame clones, though not all of them. The V and J calls and clone size come from that table; D and trimming were worked out from the DNA. The sample consists of hundreds of thousands of clones, just over 85% of them appearing once. Germline CDR1 is MDHEN and CDR2 is SYDVKM. This CDR3 region has 12 residues. Trimming removed 7 bases from V and 6 bases from J, with 12 bases in between.

The TCR was taken from a man in his forties or fifties who had recovered from COVID-19. Sequenced input: PBMCs or T cells enriched from blood (not recorded which). The rearrangement uses TRBV28 and TRBJ1-1, with D unclear. For the CDR3, the DNA is TGTGCCAGCATGGAGGGAACGGCTGAAGCTTTCTTT. It yields the protein CASMEGTAEAFF.